These T cell receptor beta chains were read from a single sample in a study of cytomegalovirus exposure and HLA in healthy donors. Clones were sequenced by immunoSEQ multiplex PCR, and TCRdb holds only the in-frame ones, with some missing. Of tens of thousands of clones in the sample, over 70% were seen once. What was sequenced was PBMCs. These receptors all come from a middle-aged man in good health and CMV-seronegative. The CDR3 runs from the conserved cysteine through the conserved F or W. A D gene is named only where the DNA matches it firmly. Clone size is stated in some rows and not others, as once, few, many or a class when expanded.

clone_size: NA
d_call: TRBD2
v_call: TRBV28
j_call: TRBJ2-7
cdr3_aa: CASSFGGGNYEQYF
cdr3_nt: TGTGCCAGCAGTTTCGGCGGGGGAAACTACGAGCAGTACTTC

clone_size: NA
d_call: TRBD2
v_call: TRBV28
j_call: TRBJ2-1
cdr3_aa: CATRASGSKESYNEQFF
cdr3_nt: TGTGCCACCCGGGCTAGCGGGAGTAAGGAGTCCTACAATGAGCAGTTCTTC

clone_size: NA
d_call: NA
v_call: TRBV5-1
j_call: TRBJ2-2
cdr3_aa: CASSYGQMTGELFF
cdr3_nt: TGCGCCAGCAGCTACGGACAGATGACCGGGGAGCTGTTTTTT

clone_size: few
d_call: NA
v_call: TRBV6-8
j_call: TRBJ1-2
cdr3_aa: CASSYSKEEGHNCYGYTF
cdr3_nt: TGTGCCAGCAGTTACTCGAAGGAAGAGGGACATAATTGCTATGGCTACACCTTC

clone_size: NA
d_call: TRBD2
v_call: TRBV25-1
j_call: TRBJ2-1
cdr3_aa: CASSEPGTSGRGNEQFF
cdr3_nt: TGTGCCAGCAGTGAACCCGGGACTAGCGGGAGGGGGAATGAGCAGTTCTTC

clone_size: NA
d_call: NA
v_call: TRBV6-5
j_call: TRBJ1-5
cdr3_aa: CASSRTFSNQPQHF
cdr3_nt: TGTGCCAGCAGCCGGACATTTAGCAATCAGCCCCAGCATTTT

clone_size: NA
d_call: TRBD1
v_call: TRBV5-4
j_call: TRBJ2-3
cdr3_aa: CASSGGQVVDTQYF
cdr3_nt: TGTGCCAGCAGCGGGGGACAGGTGGTAGATACGCAGTATTTT

clone_size: NA
d_call: NA
v_call: TRBV21-1
j_call: TRBJ2-6
cdr3_aa: CASSKGTLSVGRNDSGANGLTF
cdr3_nt: TGTGCCAGCAGCAAAGGGACCTTGTCGGTAGGGCGTAATGACTCTGGGGCCAACGGCCTGACTTTC

clone_size: few
d_call: NA
v_call: TRBV6-6
j_call: TRBJ2-5
cdr3_aa: CASSPLGQGKETQYF
cdr3_nt: TGTGCCAGCAGTCCCCTAGGGCAGGGGAAAGAGACCCAGTACTTC

clone_size: NA
d_call: TRBD1
v_call: TRBV7-8
j_call: TRBJ1-4
cdr3_aa: CASSLGQGRGKLFF
cdr3_nt: TGTGCCAGCAGCCTGGGACAGGGAAGAGGAAAACTGTTTTTT

clone_size: NA
d_call: TRBD2
v_call: TRBV30
j_call: TRBJ2-2
cdr3_aa: CAWSPAGGPRDGELFF
cdr3_nt: TGTGCCTGGAGTCCAGCGGGAGGGCCTAGGGACGGGGAGCTGTTTTTT

clone_size: once
d_call: TRBD2
v_call: TRBV27
j_call: TRBJ2-7
cdr3_aa: CASSPRTSGSHEQYF
cdr3_nt: TGTGCCAGCAGCCCTAGGACTAGCGGGAGCCACGAGCAGTACTTC

clone_size: NA
d_call: NA
v_call: TRBV14
j_call: TRBJ1-2
cdr3_aa: CASSQDLLYGYTF
cdr3_nt: TGTGCCAGCAGCCAAGATCTTCTCTATGGCTACACCTTC

clone_size: NA
d_call: TRBD2
v_call: TRBV19
j_call: TRBJ2-1
cdr3_aa: CASSMRGETSGIYNEQFF
cdr3_nt: TGTGCCAGTAGTATGAGGGGGGAGACTAGCGGGATCTACAATGAGCAGTTCTTC

clone_size: NA
d_call: TRBD1
v_call: TRBV27
j_call: TRBJ1-6
cdr3_aa: CASSTSGTGVGSPLHF
cdr3_nt: TGTGCCAGCAGTACCTCCGGGACAGGGGTTGGATCACCCCTCCACTTT

clone_size: NA
d_call: TRBD1
v_call: TRBV19
j_call: TRBJ1-5
cdr3_aa: CASSPSTGGGRQPQHF
cdr3_nt: TGTGCCAGTAGCCCCTCGACAGGGGGAGGTCGTCAGCCCCAGCATTTT

clone_size: NA
d_call: TRBD1
v_call: TRBV19
j_call: TRBJ2-7
cdr3_aa: CASSPRDRGHYEQYF
cdr3_nt: TGTGCCAGTAGTCCCCGGGACAGGGGACACTACGAGCAGTACTTC

clone_size: few
d_call: NA
v_call: TRBV7-9
j_call: TRBJ1-1
cdr3_aa: CASSSGGVEAFF
cdr3_nt: TGTGCCAGCAGCTCTGGGGGGGTTGAAGCTTTCTTT

clone_size: NA
d_call: NA
v_call: TRBV7-9
j_call: TRBJ2-4
cdr3_aa: CASSLNGQNSQYF
cdr3_nt: TGTGCCAGCAGCTTAAATGGTCAAAACAGTCAGTACTTC

clone_size: once
d_call: NA
v_call: TRBV5-4
j_call: TRBJ2-2
cdr3_aa: CASSPPGTGELFF
cdr3_nt: TGTGCCAGCAGCCCCCCGGGAACCGGGGAGCTGTTTTTT

clone_size: NA
d_call: NA
v_call: TRBV19
j_call: TRBJ2-3
cdr3_aa: CASSSGDSTDTQYF
cdr3_nt: TGTGCCAGTAGTTCGGGGGACAGCACAGATACGCAGTATTTT

clone_size: NA
d_call: NA
v_call: TRBV2
j_call: TRBJ2-7
cdr3_aa: CASALRDTPTYEQYF
cdr3_nt: TGTGCCAGTGCGCTCCGGGACACACCAACCTACGAGCAGTACTTC

clone_size: NA
d_call: TRBD1
v_call: TRBV2
j_call: TRBJ2-1
cdr3_aa: CASSGRGTGRTYNEQFF
cdr3_nt: TGTGCCAGCAGTGGCAGAGGGACAGGGAGGACCTACAATGAGCAGTTCTTC

clone_size: NA
d_call: NA
v_call: TRBV6-1
j_call: TRBJ1-2
cdr3_aa: CASSQGVSPLNGYTF
cdr3_nt: TGTGCCAGCAGCCAAGGGGTCTCCCCGCTAAATGGCTACACCTTC

clone_size: NA
d_call: NA
v_call: TRBV6-1
j_call: TRBJ2-5
cdr3_aa: CASYNWQGLETQYF
cdr3_nt: TGTGCCAGCTATAACTGGCAGGGTTTGGAGACCCAGTACTTC

clone_size: NA
d_call: TRBD2
v_call: TRBV5-1
j_call: TRBJ2-1
cdr3_aa: CASSSSFGGAYNEQFF
cdr3_nt: TGCGCCAGCAGCTCCTCTTTCGGGGGGGCCTACAATGAGCAGTTCTTC

clone_size: NA
d_call: NA
v_call: TRBV18
j_call: TRBJ2-2
cdr3_aa: CASSPSSTGNTGELFF
cdr3_nt: TGTGCCAGCTCACCATCTTCGACAGGGAACACCGGGGAGCTGTTTTTT

clone_size: NA
d_call: NA
v_call: TRBV6-1
j_call: TRBJ2-3
cdr3_aa: CASSEFKGGTDTQYF
cdr3_nt: TGTGCCAGCAGTGAATTTAAGGGGGGCACAGATACGCAGTATTTT

clone_size: NA
d_call: TRBD2
v_call: TRBV18
j_call: TRBJ2-5
cdr3_aa: CASSPRTGRQETQYF
cdr3_nt: TGTGCCAGCTCACCACGAACCGGGAGGCAAGAGACCCAGTACTTC

clone_size: few
d_call: NA
v_call: TRBV2
j_call: TRBJ2-7
cdr3_aa: CASRPGRGSYEQYF
cdr3_nt: TGTGCCAGCAGACCGGGGAGGGGGAGCTACGAGCAGTACTTC

clone_size: NA
d_call: NA
v_call: TRBV6-5
j_call: TRBJ2-1
cdr3_aa: CASSYSDRYNEQFF
cdr3_nt: TGTGCCAGCAGTTACTCTGACAGGTACAATGAGCAGTTCTTC

clone_size: once
d_call: TRBD2
v_call: TRBV5-1
j_call: TRBJ2-3
cdr3_aa: CASSLAGWGGDTQYF
cdr3_nt: TGCGCCAGCAGCTTGGCCGGCTGGGGAGGGGATACGCAGTATTTT

clone_size: NA
d_call: TRBD2
v_call: TRBV5-8
j_call: TRBJ2-3
cdr3_aa: CASSPEGTSGSADTQYF
cdr3_nt: TGTGCCAGCAGCCCCGAGGGGACTAGCGGGAGCGCAGATACGCAGTATTTT

clone_size: NA
d_call: TRBD2
v_call: TRBV18
j_call: TRBJ2-3
cdr3_aa: CASSLTSGRSTDTQYF
cdr3_nt: TGTGCCAGCTCACTTACTAGCGGGAGGAGCACAGATACGCAGTATTTT

clone_size: NA
d_call: NA
v_call: TRBV6-5
j_call: TRBJ2-2
cdr3_aa: CASSYPGTGELFF
cdr3_nt: TGTGCCAGCAGTTACCCAGGGACCGGGGAGCTGTTTTTT

clone_size: NA
d_call: NA
v_call: TRBV7-8
j_call: TRBJ1-1
cdr3_aa: CASSPSGGGNTEAFF
cdr3_nt: TGTGCCAGCAGCCCCTCGGGGGGTGGGAACACTGAAGCTTTCTTT

clone_size: NA
d_call: TRBD1
v_call: TRBV2
j_call: TRBJ2-1
cdr3_aa: CASRGTGFYNEQFF
cdr3_nt: TGTGCCAGCAGGGGGACAGGCTTCTACAATGAGCAGTTCTTC

clone_size: NA
d_call: NA
v_call: TRBV5-1
j_call: TRBJ1-1
cdr3_aa: CASSTGQLNTEAFF
cdr3_nt: TGCGCCAGCAGCACCGGACAGCTGAACACTGAAGCTTTCTTT